This T cell receptor (beta chain) was recovered during a study of blood T cell repertoires in COVID-19. Study-wide background: Acute and convalescent COVID-19 specimens originated in the United States, Italy and Spain.

Enrolled during active infection, Seattle patients were then followed longitudinally. In the original analysis: Reference gene primer amplification in the assay estimated nucleated cell counts. The table came from immunoSEQ multiplex PCR; TCRdb's copy has only in-frame clones and leaves some out. V and J calls and clone size come straight from that table; D and trimming were deduced from the DNA. Here the sample spans under 350,000 clones, over 75% being singletons. CDR1 LNHDA and CDR2 SQIVND come from the germline V gene (reference sequence). Unmatched junction bases numbered 6, after V lost 4 bases and J lost 11 bases. This CDR3 is built from 12 residues.

The TCR comes from a woman in her thirties with COVID-19, enrolled during active disease. The chain carries TRBV19 and TRBJ1-1, with TRBD1 matching over 8 bases. Source material: peripheral blood. The CDR3: CASSTRGLRAFF. CDR3 bases: TGTGCCAGTAGTACCAGGGGGCTGCGGGCTTTCTTT.